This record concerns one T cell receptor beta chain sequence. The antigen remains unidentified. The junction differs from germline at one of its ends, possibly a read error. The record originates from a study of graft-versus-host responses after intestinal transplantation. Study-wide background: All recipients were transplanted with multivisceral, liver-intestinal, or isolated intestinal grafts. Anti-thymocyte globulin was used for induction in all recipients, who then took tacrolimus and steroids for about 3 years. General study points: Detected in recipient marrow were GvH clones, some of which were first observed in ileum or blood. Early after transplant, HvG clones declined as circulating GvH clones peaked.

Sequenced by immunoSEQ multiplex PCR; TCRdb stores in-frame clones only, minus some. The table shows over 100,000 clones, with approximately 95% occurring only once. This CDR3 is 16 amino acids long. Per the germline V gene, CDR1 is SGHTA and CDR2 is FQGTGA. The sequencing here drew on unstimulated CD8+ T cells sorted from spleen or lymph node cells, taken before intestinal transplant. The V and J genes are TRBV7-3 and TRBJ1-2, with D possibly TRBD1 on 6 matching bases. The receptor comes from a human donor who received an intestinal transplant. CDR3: CASSLTSATGPEGYTF. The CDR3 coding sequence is TGTGCCAGCAGCCTAACATCTGCGACAGGACCCGAGGGCTACACCTTC.